The 18 T cell receptor beta chains below come from one sample, sequenced in a study of T-cell reconstitution after alpha-beta-depleted transplantation in children. A library of TCRbeta sequences, prepared with unique molecular identifiers, was generated. TCRdb passed the PCR reads through MiXCR, listing each CDR3 protein once. Among about 610,000 distinct CDR3 sequences listed, 8% to 11% were seen once. The material was PBMCs from the stem cell graft donor, obtained from the stem cell graft. All receptors derive from a human donor who donated a stem cell graft to a child with acute myeloid leukemia.

Only a few counts were recorded for this clonotype. The rearrangement joins TRBV19 to TRBJ2-1; D may correspond to TRBD1 or TRBD2 (5 bases each). This CDR3 has 15 amino acids. CDR1 LNHDA and CDR2 SQIVND come from the germline V gene (reference sequence). Trimming took off 10 bases at V and 2 bases at J, with 18 bases between the two ends. CDR3 nucleotide sequence: TGTGCCACCTTACGATCTGGGGGAGCCTACAATGAGCAGTTCTTC. Protein product: CATLRSGGAYNEQFF.

The chain couples TRBV24-1 to TRBJ2-1; 9 bases fit TRBD1. Germline CDR1 reads KGHDR; CDR2 reads SFDVKD. This CDR3 has 16 amino acids. Losses at the gene ends were 1 base for V and 6 bases for J; bases not matched to a gene: 6. In nucleotides, the CDR3 is TGTGCCACCAGTGATTTAGGGACAGGGACCCCCAATGAGCAGTTCTTC. Its protein is CATSDLGTGTPNEQFF.

V usage is TRBV3-1 and J usage is TRBJ2-7, with a tentative D call TRBD1 (5 bases). This CDR3 region has 14 residues. Germline values: CDR1 LGHDT, CDR2 YNNKEL (reference sequence). Trimming removed 1 base from V and 3 bases from J, with 10 bases in between. CDR3 sequence reads: CASSQAQGLYEQYF. CDR3 bases: TGTGCCAGCAGCCAAGCCCAGGGTCTCTACGAGCAGTACTTC.

This clonotype has just a few counts. The CDR3 DNA reads as TGCAGTGCTAGGATTAGCAATCAGCCCCAGCATTTT. Translated, it gives CSARISNQPQHF. The chain carries TRBV20-1 and TRBJ1-5; D gene ambiguous. The CDR3 loop spans 12 amino acids. Trimming removed 3 bases from V and 0 bases from J, with 3 bases in between. Germline assignment: CDR1 DFQATT and CDR2 SNEGSKA (reference sequence).

The J gene is TRBJ2-2, the V gene TRBV11-2, with 8 bases lining up with TRBD1. Trimming removed 5 bases from V and 9 bases from J; junction bases left unmatched: 5. The length of the CDR3 is 13 residues. Germline CDR1 reads SGHAT; CDR2 reads FQNNGV. CDR3 DNA sequence: TGTGCCAGCAGCACAGGGGGTTTGAGGGAGCTGTTTTTT. Amino acids: CASSTGGLRELFF.

The chain joins TRBV28 to TRBJ2-4; D may be TRBD2 (5 bases). This CDR3 is built from 15 residues. Between the trimmed V and J ends, which lost 2 bases and 3 bases, there was a span of 11 bases. Germline CDR1 MDHEN, CDR2 SYDVKM. The CDR3 loop reads CASSLPGLDKNIQYF. In nucleotides, the CDR3 is TGTGCCAGCAGTTTACCGGGGTTGGACAAAAACATTCAGTACTTC.

This clonotype was detected a few times. V usage is TRBV24-1 and J usage is TRBJ2-1; TRBD2 matches 8 bases. The V and J ends lost 4 bases and 0 bases, in that order; junction bases with no gene match: 4. The CDR3 runs 16 residues. CDR1 is KGHDR, CDR2 SFDVKD, per germline. In DNA form, the CDR3 reads TGTGCCACCAGTGAGCCGAGCGGGAGCTCCTACAATGAGCAGTTCTTC. As protein: CATSEPSGSSYNEQFF.

This clonotype was counted between two and nine times. The chain employs TRBV7-8 and TRBJ1-6, with 7 positions matching TRBD1. CDR3 length equals 15 residues. The J segment lost 10 bases and the V segment lost 4 bases, leaving 10 bases of the junction unmatched. Germline values: CDR1 SGHVS, CDR2 FQNEAQ. CDR3 sequence: CASSSRDRVGSPLHF. CDR3 in DNA: TGTGCCAGCAGCTCTAGAGACAGGGTGGGGTCACCCCTCCACTTT.

The V and J genes are TRBV20-1 and TRBJ2-4; D remains unclear. Trimming cost V 0 bases and J 0 bases, with 9 bases left between them. Germline V gene data show CDR1 as DFQATT and CDR2 as SNEGSKA (reference sequence). The CDR3 consists of 15 residues. The CDR3 nucleotides read TGCAGTGCTAGAGATCTCAACCTAGCCAAAAACATTCAGTACTTC. Encoded protein: CSARDLNLAKNIQYF.

This rearrangement joins TRBV20-1 to TRBJ2-7; possibly TRBD2 for D (5 bases). CDR1 and CDR2 from the germline V gene are DFQATT and SNEGSKA (reference sequence). V was pared by 5 bases and J by 3 bases, with 20 bases between. The CDR3 runs 15 residues. The DNA for the CDR3 is TGCAGTGCTTATCCCACTAGGTCCCCCAACTACGAGCAGTACTTC. Translated, it gives CSAYPTRSPNYEQYF.

This clonotype was observed a few times. The chain recombines TRBV2 with TRBJ1-2; no clear D. Germline assignment: CDR1 SNHLY and CDR2 FYNNEI. This CDR3 contains 14 residues. V lost 2 bases and J lost 4, with 11 bases in between. Here the CDR3 DNA reads TGTGCCAGCAGTGAACGGGAGGATTCCTATGGCTACACCTTC. Translated: CASSEREDSYGYTF. The full variable domain, its missing parts supplied by reference TRBV2 and TRBJ1-2, is EPEVTQTPSHQVTQMGQEVILRCVPISNHLYFYWYRQILGQKVEFLVSFYNNEISEKSEIFDDQFSVERPDGSNFTLKIRSTKLEDSAMYFCASSEREDSYGYTFGSGTRLTVV.

This clonotype was counted between two and nine times. J is TRBJ2-1 and V is TRBV7-3; D is uncertain. Trimming removed 3 bases from V and 0 bases from J, with 9 bases in between. This CDR3 region has 15 residues. Germline V gives CDR1 SGHTA, CDR2 FQGTGA. The chain's CDR3 is CASSFGGDSYNEQFF. CDR3 sequence (DNA): TGTGCCAGCAGCTTTGGCGGAGACTCCTACAATGAGCAGTTCTTC.

CDR3 bases: TGTGCCAGCAGTGGGGGGGCCCAAGAGACCCAGTACTTC. Residues: CASSGGAQETQYF. V usage is TRBV6-1 and J usage is TRBJ2-5, with D perhaps assigned TRBD1 or TRBD2 (6 bases each). Germline V gives CDR1 MNHNS, CDR2 SASEGT. Between the trimmed V and J ends, which lost 4 bases and 1 base, there was a span of 7 bases. The CDR3 loop spans 13 amino acids.

This clonotype has at least ten counts. This chain connects TRBV6-5 to TRBJ2-4; the D gene is possibly TRBD1 (6 bases). CDR3 length: 16 residues. Germline V lookup: CDR1 MNHEY, CDR2 SVGAGI. The germline V and J ends were trimmed by 6 bases and 0 bases, with 15 bases remaining between them. Here the CDR3 reads CASSHNRDLAKNIQYF. Here the CDR3 DNA reads TGTGCCAGCAGCCATAACAGGGATCTAGCCAAAAACATTCAGTACTTC.

In this sample, this clonotype turned up many times. This chain connects TRBV5-1 to TRBJ1-2, with a weak D call TRBD1 (5 bases). Per germline, CDR1 SGHRS and CDR2 YFSETQ. V dropped 0 bases and J dropped 4 bases, with 10 bases sitting between them. CDR3 length equals 14 residues. The CDR3 is CASSLEGLPYGYTF. CDR3 in DNA: TGCGCCAGCAGCTTGGAGGGGCTGCCCTATGGCTACACCTTC. Filled out from reference TRBV5-1 and TRBJ1-2, the complete variable domain reads KAGVTQTPRYLIKTRGQQVTLSCSPISGHRSVSWYQQTPGQGLQFLFEYFSETQRNKGNFPGRFSGRQFSNSRSEMNVSTLELGDSALYLCASSLEGLPYGYTFGSGTRLTVV.

J is TRBJ1-4 and V is TRBV30; possibly TRBD1 for D (6 bases). The V end was cut by 0 bases, the J end by 7 bases, with 6 bases between. CDR1 GTSNPN and CDR2 SVGIG come from the germline V gene (reference sequence). The CDR3 has 12 amino acids. Here the CDR3 reads CAWSVQGEKLFF. In nucleotides, the CDR3 is TGTGCCTGGAGTGTACAGGGTGAAAAACTGTTTTTT.

The sample holds many counts of this clonotype. The rearrangement uses TRBV5-1 and TRBJ2-1; D perhaps matches TRBD1 (6 bases). The CDR3 consists of 15 residues. The germline V gene encodes CDR1 SGHRS and CDR2 YFSETQ. V lost 4 bases and J 0 bases, leaving 11 bases between the germline ends. CDR3 protein: CASSTGQSSYNEQFF. CDR3 bases: TGCGCCAGCAGCACCGGACAGAGCTCCTACAATGAGCAGTTCTTC.

This clonotype has a handful of counts. The chain couples TRBV12-3 or TRBV12-4 to TRBJ1-4; a weak D match, TRBD1 (6 bases). The CDR3 extends over 14 amino acids. Trimming left V 2 bases short and J 9 bases short, with 13 bases between. CDR3 DNA: TGTGCCAGCAGTTTAAAGAGGGGGGGGCAAAAACTGTTTTTT. Its translation is CASSLKRGGQKLFF.